The clone carrying this TCR beta chain was seen many times. Its antigen is still unknown. Individual cDNA molecules carried attached unique molecular identifiers. TCRdb reprocessed the 5' RACE reads with MiXCR, giving one entry per CDR3 protein. The sample consists of tens of thousands of distinct CDR3 sequences, under 15% of them appearing once. The entry originates in a study of early T cells in non-severe SARS-CoV-2 infection. Study-level information: Chains stayed unpaired after sequencing of bulk RNA from unsorted whole blood. The study's findings and limits: The matching step, a VDJdb search, favored anti-spike CD8 responses and missed private and CD4 specificities.

Germline V gene lookup returns CDR1 SNHLY and CDR2 FYNNEI. Trimming removed 10 bases at V and 5 bases at J, with 17 bases between. The CDR3 is 13 residues long. The TCR was taken from an adult who was a healthcare worker with PCR-confirmed SARS-CoV-2 infection or an uninfected control (not recorded which). This chain connects TRBV2 to TRBJ1-1; D may be TRBD1 (6 bases). What was sequenced was whole blood. The CDR3 coding sequence is TGTGCCACCTCAGGGGTTGTGTCGACTGAAGCTTTCTTT. Translation gives CATSGVVSTEAFF.